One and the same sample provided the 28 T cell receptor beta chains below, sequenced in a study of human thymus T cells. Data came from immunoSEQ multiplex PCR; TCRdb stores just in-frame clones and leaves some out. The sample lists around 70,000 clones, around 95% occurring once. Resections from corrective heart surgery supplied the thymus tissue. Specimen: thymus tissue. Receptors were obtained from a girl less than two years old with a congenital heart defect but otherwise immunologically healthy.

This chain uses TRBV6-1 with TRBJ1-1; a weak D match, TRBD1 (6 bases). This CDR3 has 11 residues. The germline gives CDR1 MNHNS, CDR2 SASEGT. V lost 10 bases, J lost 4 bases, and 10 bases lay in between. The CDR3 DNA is TGTGCCATCCGAGGGGGCACTGAAGCTTTCTTT. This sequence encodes CAIRGGTEAFF.

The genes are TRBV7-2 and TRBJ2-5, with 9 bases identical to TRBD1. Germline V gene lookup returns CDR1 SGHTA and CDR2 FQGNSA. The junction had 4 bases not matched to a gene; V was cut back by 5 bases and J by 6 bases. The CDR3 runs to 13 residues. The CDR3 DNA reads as TGTGCCAGCAGCGTACAGGGGGCGAAGACCCAGTACTTC. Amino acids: CASSVQGAKTQYF.

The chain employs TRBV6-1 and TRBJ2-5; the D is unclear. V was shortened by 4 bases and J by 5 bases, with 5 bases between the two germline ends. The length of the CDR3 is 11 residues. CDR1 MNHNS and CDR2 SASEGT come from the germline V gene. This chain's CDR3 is CASSVRETQYF. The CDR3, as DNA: TGTGCCAGCAGTGTGAGGGAGACCCAGTACTTC.

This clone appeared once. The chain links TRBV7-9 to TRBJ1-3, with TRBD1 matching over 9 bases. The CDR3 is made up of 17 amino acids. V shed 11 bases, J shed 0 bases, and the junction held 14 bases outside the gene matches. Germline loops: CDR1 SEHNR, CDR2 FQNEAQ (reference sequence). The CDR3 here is CAFQGTGIYLSGNTIYF. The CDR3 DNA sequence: TGTGCCTTCCAAGGGACAGGGATATACCTCTCTGGAAACACCATATATTTT. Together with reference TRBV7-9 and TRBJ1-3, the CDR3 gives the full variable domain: DTGVSQNPRHKITKRGQNVTFRCDPISEHNRLYWYRQTLGQGPEFLTYFQNEAQLEKSRLLSDRFSAERPKGSFSTLEIQRTEQGDSAMYLCAFQGTGIYLSGNTIYFGEGSWLTVV.

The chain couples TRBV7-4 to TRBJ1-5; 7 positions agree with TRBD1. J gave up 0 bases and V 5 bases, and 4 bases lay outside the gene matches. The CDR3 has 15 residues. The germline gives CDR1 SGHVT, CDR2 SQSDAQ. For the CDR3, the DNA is TGTGCCAGCAGCGCCAGGGGGTATAGCAATCAGCCCCAGCATTTT. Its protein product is CASSARGYSNQPQHF.

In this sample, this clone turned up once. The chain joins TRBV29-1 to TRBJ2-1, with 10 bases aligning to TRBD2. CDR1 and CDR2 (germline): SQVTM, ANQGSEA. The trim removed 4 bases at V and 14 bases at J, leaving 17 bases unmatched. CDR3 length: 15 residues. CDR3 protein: CSVVSPASGRVGEFF. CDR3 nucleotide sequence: TGCAGCGTTGTTTCTCCCGCTAGCGGGAGAGTAGGGGAGTTCTTC.

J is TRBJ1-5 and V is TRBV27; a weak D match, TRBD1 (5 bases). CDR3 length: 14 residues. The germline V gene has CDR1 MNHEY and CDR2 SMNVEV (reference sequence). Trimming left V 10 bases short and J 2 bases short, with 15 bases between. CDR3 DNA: TGTGCCACCTCGGGGGGGGACCGCAATCAGCCCCAGCATTTT. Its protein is CATSGGDRNQPQHF.

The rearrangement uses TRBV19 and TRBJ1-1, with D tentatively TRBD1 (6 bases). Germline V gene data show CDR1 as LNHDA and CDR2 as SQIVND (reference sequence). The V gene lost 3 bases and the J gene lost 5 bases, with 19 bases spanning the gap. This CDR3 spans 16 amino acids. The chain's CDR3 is CASSMCGPTGLTEAFF. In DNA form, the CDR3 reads TGTGCCAGTAGTATGTGTGGCCCGACAGGACTAACTGAAGCTTTCTTT.

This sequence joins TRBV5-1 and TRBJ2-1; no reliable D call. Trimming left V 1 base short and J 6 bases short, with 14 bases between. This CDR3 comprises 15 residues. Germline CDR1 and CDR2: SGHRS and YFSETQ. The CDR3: CASSLTESYLNEQFF. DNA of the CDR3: TGCGCCAGCAGCTTGACCGAGTCGTACCTCAATGAGCAGTTCTTC. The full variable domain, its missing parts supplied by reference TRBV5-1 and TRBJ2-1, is KAGVTQTPRYLIKTRGQQVTLSCSPISGHRSVSWYQQTPGQGLQFLFEYFSETQRNKGNFPGRFSGRQFSNSRSEMNVSTLELGDSALYLCASSLTESYLNEQFFGPGTRLTVL.

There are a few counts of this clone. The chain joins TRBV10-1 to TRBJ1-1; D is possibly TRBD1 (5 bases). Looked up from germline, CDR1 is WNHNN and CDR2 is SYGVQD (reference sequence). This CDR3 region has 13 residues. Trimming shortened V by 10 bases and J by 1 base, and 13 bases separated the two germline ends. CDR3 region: CANPRESNTEAFF. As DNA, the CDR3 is TGCGCCAACCCCAGGGAATCGAACACTGAAGCTTTCTTT.

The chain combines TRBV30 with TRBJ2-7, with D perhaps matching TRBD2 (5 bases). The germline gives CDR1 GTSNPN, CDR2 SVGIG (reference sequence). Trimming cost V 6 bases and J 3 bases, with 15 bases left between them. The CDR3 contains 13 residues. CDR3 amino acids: CACRGATRYEQYF. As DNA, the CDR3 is TGTGCCTGTCGGGGAGCGACCCGCTACGAGCAGTACTTC.

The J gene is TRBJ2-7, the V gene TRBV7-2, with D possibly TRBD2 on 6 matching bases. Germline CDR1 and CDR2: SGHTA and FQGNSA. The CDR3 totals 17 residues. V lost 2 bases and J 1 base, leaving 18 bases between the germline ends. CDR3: CASSLISGLGESYEQYF. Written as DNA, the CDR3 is TGTGCCAGCAGCTTAATCAGCGGGCTCGGGGAGTCCTACGAGCAGTACTTC.

CDR3 DNA sequence: TGTGCCACCAGCAGAGATCACCCCCCCTTGGGCGGGAGCACAGATACGCAGTATTTT. It yields the protein CATSRDHPPLGGSTDTQYF. The J gene is TRBJ2-3, the V gene TRBV15; D might be TRBD2 (5 bases). V was cut by 0 bases and J by 0 bases, with 19 bases left in between. The germline V gene encodes CDR1 LNHNV and CDR2 YYDKDF (reference sequence). CDR3 length: 19 residues.

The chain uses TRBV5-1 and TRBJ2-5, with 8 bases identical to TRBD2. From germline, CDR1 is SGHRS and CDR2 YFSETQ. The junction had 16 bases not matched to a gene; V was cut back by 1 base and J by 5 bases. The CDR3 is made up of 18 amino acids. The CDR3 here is CASSLTGTSLSHTETQYF. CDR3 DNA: TGCGCCAGCAGCTTGACCGGGACTAGTCTCTCCCACACGGAGACCCAGTACTTC.

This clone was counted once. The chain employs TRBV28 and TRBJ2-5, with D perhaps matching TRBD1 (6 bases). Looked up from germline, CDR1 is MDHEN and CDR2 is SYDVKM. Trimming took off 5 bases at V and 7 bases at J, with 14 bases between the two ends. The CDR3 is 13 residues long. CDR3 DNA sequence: TGTGCCAGCAGTGGAGACAGGCCCGGGACCCAGTACTTC. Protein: CASSGDRPGTQYF.

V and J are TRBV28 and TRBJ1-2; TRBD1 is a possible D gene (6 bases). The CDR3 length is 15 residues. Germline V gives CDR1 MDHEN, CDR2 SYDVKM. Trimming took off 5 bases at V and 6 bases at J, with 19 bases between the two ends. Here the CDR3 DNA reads TGTGCCAGCAGTCCCGAGGGGGGCGTTGAAGATGGCTACACCTTC. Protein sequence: CASSPEGGVEDGYTF.

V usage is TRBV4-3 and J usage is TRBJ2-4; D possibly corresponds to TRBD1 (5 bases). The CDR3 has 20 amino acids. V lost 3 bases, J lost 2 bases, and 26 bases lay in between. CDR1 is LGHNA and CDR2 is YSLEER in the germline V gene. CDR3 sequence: CASSQADSRLSRSPKNIQYF. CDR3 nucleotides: TGCGCCAGCAGCCAGGCCGACAGTCGTCTTTCACGTTCACCCAAAAACATTCAGTACTTC.

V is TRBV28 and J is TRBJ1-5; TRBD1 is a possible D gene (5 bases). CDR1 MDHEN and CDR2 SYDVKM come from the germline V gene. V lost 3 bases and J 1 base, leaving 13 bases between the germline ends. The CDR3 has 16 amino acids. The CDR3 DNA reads TGTGCCAGCAGTTTTCAAGGGGCGGAAAGCAATCAGCCCCAGCATTTT. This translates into CASSFQGAESNQPQHF. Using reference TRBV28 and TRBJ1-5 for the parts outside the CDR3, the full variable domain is DVKVTQSSRYLVKRTGEKVFLECVQDMDHENMFWYRQDPGLGLRLIYFSYDVKMKEKGDIPEGYSVSREKKERFSLILESASTNQTSMYLCASSFQGAESNQPQHFGDGTRLSIL.

The CDR3: CASSPPGLVGNEQFF. CDR3 DNA sequence: TGTGCCAGCAGCCCCCCGGGACTAGTTGGCAATGAGCAGTTCTTC. J is TRBJ2-1 and V is TRBV6-5; TRBD2 aligns across 8 bases. V was clipped by 6 bases and J by 6 bases; unmatched bases: 10. The CDR3 length is 15 residues. Germline V gene data show CDR1 as MNHEY and CDR2 as SVGAGI.

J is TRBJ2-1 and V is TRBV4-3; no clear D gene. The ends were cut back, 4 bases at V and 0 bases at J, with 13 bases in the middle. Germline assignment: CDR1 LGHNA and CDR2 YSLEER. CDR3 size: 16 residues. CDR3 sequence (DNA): TGCGCCAGCAGCCCGGTAACGACCTACTCCTACAATGAGCAGTTCTTC. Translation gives CASSPVTTYSYNEQFF.

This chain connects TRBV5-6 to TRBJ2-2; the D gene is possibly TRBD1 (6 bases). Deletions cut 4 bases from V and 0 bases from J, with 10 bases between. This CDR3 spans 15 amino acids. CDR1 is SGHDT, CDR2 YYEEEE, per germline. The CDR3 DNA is TGTGCCAGCAGCCCGGGGACAACGAACACCGGGGAGCTGTTTTTT. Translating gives CASSPGTTNTGELFF.

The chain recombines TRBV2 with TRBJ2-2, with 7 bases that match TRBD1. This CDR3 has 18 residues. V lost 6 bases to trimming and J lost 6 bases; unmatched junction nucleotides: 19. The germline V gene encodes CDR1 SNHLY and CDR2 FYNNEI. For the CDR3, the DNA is TGTGCCAGCAGCGCGCTACACCGGGACAGAATTTCGTCCGGGGAGCTGTTTTTT. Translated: CASSALHRDRISSGELFF.

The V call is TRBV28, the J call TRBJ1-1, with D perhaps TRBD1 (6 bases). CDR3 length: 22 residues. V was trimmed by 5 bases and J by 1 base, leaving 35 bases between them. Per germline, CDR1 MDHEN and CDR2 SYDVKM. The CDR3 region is CASSTLGTPGEGGKGGNTEAFF. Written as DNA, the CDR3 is TGTGCCAGCAGTACTCTCGGTACTCCCGGAGAAGGGGGAAAAGGAGGGAACACTGAAGCTTTCTTT.

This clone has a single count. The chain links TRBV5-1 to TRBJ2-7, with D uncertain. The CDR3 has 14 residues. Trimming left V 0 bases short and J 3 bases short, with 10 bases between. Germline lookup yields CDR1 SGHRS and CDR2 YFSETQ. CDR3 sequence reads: CASSLAPLGYEQYF. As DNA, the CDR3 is TGCGCCAGCAGCTTGGCCCCTTTAGGCTACGAGCAGTACTTC.

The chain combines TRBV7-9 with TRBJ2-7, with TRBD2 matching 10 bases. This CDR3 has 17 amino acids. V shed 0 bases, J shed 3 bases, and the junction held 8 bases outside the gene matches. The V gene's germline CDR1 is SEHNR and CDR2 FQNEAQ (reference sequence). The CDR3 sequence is CASSLAPLAGDHYEQYF. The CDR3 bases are TGTGCCAGCAGCTTAGCGCCTCTAGCGGGAGACCACTACGAGCAGTACTTC.

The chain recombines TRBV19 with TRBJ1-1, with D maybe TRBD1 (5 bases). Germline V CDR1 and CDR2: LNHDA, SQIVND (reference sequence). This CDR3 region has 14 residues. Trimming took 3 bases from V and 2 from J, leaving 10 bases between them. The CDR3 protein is CASSIRTPNTEAFF. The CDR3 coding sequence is TGTGCCAGTAGTATTAGGACACCTAACACTGAAGCTTTCTTT.

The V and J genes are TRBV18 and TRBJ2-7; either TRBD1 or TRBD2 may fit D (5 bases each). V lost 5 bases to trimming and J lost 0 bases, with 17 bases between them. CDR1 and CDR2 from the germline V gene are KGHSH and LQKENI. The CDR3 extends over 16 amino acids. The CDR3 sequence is CASSSSPGRSSYEQYF. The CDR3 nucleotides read TGTGCCAGCTCATCGTCTCCGGGACGGAGCTCCTACGAGCAGTACTTC.

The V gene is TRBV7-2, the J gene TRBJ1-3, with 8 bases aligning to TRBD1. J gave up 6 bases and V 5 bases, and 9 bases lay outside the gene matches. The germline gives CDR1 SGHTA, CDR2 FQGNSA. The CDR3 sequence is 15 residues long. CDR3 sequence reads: CASSQKGQEENTIYF. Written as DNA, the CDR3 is TGTGCCAGCAGCCAAAAGGGACAGGAGGAAAACACCATATATTTT.